Listed below are T cell receptor beta chains from one sample, sequenced in a study of blood T cell repertoires in COVID-19. Method: immunoSEQ multiplex PCR; TCRdb's copy keeps in-frame clones and lacks some. The table shows some 100,000 clones, with about 77% occurring only once. The source material was peripheral blood. The receptors derive from a woman in her 70s with acute or convalescent COVID-19. Both conserved end residues are part of each CDR3. A D gene is named only where the DNA matches it firmly. A clone size is listed for some rows: how often the clone was seen (once, few, many), or a class if it is expanded.

clone_size	d_call	v_call	j_call	cdr3_nt	cdr3_aa
NA	NA	TRBV7-8	TRBJ1-4	TGTGCCAGCAGCCTACAGGGATTAAATGAAAAACTGTTTTTT	CASSLQGLNEKLFF
NA	TRBD2	TRBV6-6	TRBJ2-3	TGTGCCAGCCTCACCGTAGCGGGGGACCTCACAGATACGCAGTATTTT	CASLTVAGDLTDTQYF
NA	NA	TRBV6-5	TRBJ1-1	TGTGCCAGCAGGACCCAGGGTGGAGGGACTGAAGCTTTCTTT	CASRTQGGGTEAFF
NA	NA	TRBV3-1/TRBV3-2	TRBJ1-6	TGTGCCAGCAGCCCGTCCCAGGCAAATTCACCCCTCCACTTT	CASSPSQANSPLHF
NA	NA	TRBV5-6	TRBJ1-4	TGTGCCAGCAGCCCGCAGCGGTGGGATGAAAAACTGTTTTTT	CASSPQRWDEKLFF
NA	TRBD1	TRBV27	TRBJ1-6	TGTGCCAGCAGTTCCGACAGGGGGCTTTACTCCTATAATTCACCCCTCCACTTT	CASSSDRGLYSYNSPLHF
once	NA	TRBV6-1	TRBJ1-2	TGTGCCAGCAGTGAGAACGGACGGGGTAACTATGGCTACACCTTC	CASSENGRGNYGYTF
once	NA	TRBV2	TRBJ1-2	TGTGCCAGCAGTGAAGAACAGGACTATGGCTACACCTTC	CASSEEQDYGYTF
NA	NA	TRBV7-8	TRBJ2-1	TGTGCCAGCAGCCCCACTTCCTACAATGAGCAGTTCTTC	CASSPTSYNEQFF
few	NA	TRBV24-1	TRBJ2-5	TGTGCCACCAGTGATCCGGGTCGGGCGGGGCAAGAGACCCAGTACTTC	CATSDPGRAGQETQYF
few	NA	TRBV7-9	TRBJ1-6	TGTGCCAGCGGGGCCGTCTCGCCTAATTCACCCCTCCACTTT	CASGAVSPNSPLHF
NA	NA	TRBV12-3/TRBV12-4	TRBJ1-2	TGTGCCAGCGGACTTGGAAGGGGGGGCTACACCTTC	CASGLGRGGYTF
NA	NA	TRBV15	TRBJ1-2	TGTGCCACCAGCAGAGAGTCCGTCAACTATGGCTACACCTTC	CATSRESVNYGYTF
NA	NA	TRBV29-1	TRBJ1-2	TGCAGCGCAGCAACAGCTAACTATGGCTACACCTTC	CSAATANYGYTF
NA	TRBD2	TRBV27	TRBJ2-1	TGTGCCAGCAGTCTACGACTAGCGGGGGGCCAGTACAATGAGCAGTTCTTC	CASSLRLAGGQYNEQFF
NA	NA	TRBV5-1	TRBJ2-5	TGCGCCAGCAGCTTGGCCTCGGGGTTTGGAGAGACCCAGTACTTC	CASSLASGFGETQYF
NA	NA	TRBV28	TRBJ1-5	TGTGCCAGCAGTTTGTCACAAAATGATCAGCCCCAGCATTTT	CASSLSQNDQPQHF
NA	TRBD1	TRBV6-6	TRBJ2-5	TGTGCCAGCAGTCGATATATCGCGACCGGGACAGGGGCAGTGGAGACCCAGTACTTC	CASSRYIATGTGAVETQYF
few	NA	TRBV5-4	TRBJ2-1	TGTGCCAGCAGCAGAGCTGCCAATGAGCAGTTCTTC	CASSRAANEQFF
NA	NA	TRBV5-5	TRBJ1-1	TGTGCCAGCAGCATCGGGGATGCTGAAGCTTTCTTT	CASSIGDAEAFF
few	TRBD1	TRBV4-1	TRBJ2-1	TGCGCCAGCAGCCAAGCCGACAGGGGTTTCTACAATGAGCAGTTCTTC	CASSQADRGFYNEQFF
NA	TRBD1	TRBV27	TRBJ1-2	TGTGCCAGCAGTGAGACAGGGGAGGGCTACACCTTC	CASSETGEGYTF
NA	NA	TRBV5-1	TRBJ1-5	TGCGCCAGCAGCCTGGACGGTGATAGCAATCAGCCCCAGCATTTT	CASSLDGDSNQPQHF
many	NA	TRBV3-1/TRBV3-2	TRBJ1-2	TGTGCCAGCAGCCAAACAGCTAACTATGGCTACACCTTC	CASSQTANYGYTF
NA	NA	TRBV6-2/TRBV6-3	TRBJ1-4	TGTGCCAGCAGTTACTCGTCCGGGGGGCCTGATGGAAAACTGTTTTTT	CASSYSSGGPDGKLFF
NA	TRBD2	TRBV5-1	TRBJ2-5	TGCGCCAGCAGCTTGGGACTAGCGGGGGTTCAAGAGACCCAGTACTTC	CASSLGLAGVQETQYF
NA	NA	TRBV6-2/TRBV6-3	TRBJ2-5	TGTGCCAGCAGTTACGGCGGTTCCTCTAGGGAGACCCAGTACTTC	CASSYGGSSRETQYF
NA	TRBD1	TRBV7-3	TRBJ1-2	TGTGCCAGCAGCAAACAAGGACAGGGGGCCGGGGGCTATGGCTACACCTTC	CASSKQGQGAGGYGYTF
NA	TRBD1	TRBV23-1	TRBJ1-2	TGCGCCAGCAGTCCCGGGACAGGGGACTATGGCTACACCTTC	CASSPGTGDYGYTF
NA	TRBD1	TRBV2	TRBJ1-1	TGTGCCAGCGGGGGGGACAGGGGCACTGAAGCTTTCTTT	CASGGDRGTEAFF
NA	NA	TRBV29-1	TRBJ1-1	TGCAGCGTTGTTGGGGGGGGCAACACTGAAGCTTTCTTT	CSVVGGGNTEAFF
NA	NA	TRBV9	TRBJ1-2	TGTGCCAGCAGTCCCGCGGGGACCTATGGCTACACCTTC	CASSPAGTYGYTF
NA	TRBD1	TRBV19	TRBJ2-7	TGTGCCAGTACCACGACAGGGGTCTTTGGCGAGCAGTACTTC	CASTTTGVFGEQYF
NA	TRBD2	TRBV11-3	TRBJ2-3	TGTGCCAGCAGCTTAGTCTCGGGGGGGCGAGATACGCAGTATTTT	CASSLVSGGRDTQYF
NA	NA	TRBV11-2	TRBJ1-1	TGTGCCAGCAGCTATATCTATGTTGAGGGAATACGTCCTGAAGCTTTCTTT	CASSYIYVEGIRPEAFF
few	NA	TRBV19	TRBJ1-2	TGTGCCAGTAGACAGTCTCGGAACTATGGCTACACCTTC	CASRQSRNYGYTF
NA	NA	TRBV6-6	TRBJ2-5	TGTGCCAGCAGTTACTCGAGACAGGCAGAGACCCAGTACTTC	CASSYSRQAETQYF
NA	NA	TRBV9	TRBJ2-5	TGTGCCAGCAGCGTAGACGAGGGGACCCAGTACTTC	CASSVDEGTQYF